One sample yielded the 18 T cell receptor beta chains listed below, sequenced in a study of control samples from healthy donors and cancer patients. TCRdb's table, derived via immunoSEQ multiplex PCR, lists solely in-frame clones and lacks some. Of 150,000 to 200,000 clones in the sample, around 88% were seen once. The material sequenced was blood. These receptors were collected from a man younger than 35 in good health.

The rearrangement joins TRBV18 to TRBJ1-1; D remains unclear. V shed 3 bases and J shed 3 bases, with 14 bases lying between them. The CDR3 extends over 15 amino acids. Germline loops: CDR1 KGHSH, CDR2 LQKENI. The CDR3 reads CASSPSAGGDTEAFF. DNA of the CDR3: TGTGCCAGCTCACCCTCGGCGGGCGGAGACACTGAAGCTTTCTTT.

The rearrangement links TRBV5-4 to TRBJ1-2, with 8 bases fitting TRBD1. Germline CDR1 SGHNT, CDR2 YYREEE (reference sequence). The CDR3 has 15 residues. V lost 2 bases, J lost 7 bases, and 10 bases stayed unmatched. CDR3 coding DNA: TGTGCCAGCAGCTTTCAGGTGACAGGGGCCACTGGCTACACCTTC. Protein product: CASSFQVTGATGYTF.

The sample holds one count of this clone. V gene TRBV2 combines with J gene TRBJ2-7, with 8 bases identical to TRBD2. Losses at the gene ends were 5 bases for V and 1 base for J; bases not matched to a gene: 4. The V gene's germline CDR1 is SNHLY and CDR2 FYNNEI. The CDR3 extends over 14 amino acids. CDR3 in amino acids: CASSTGGLSYEQYF. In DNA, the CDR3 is TGTGCCAGCAGTACGGGGGGGTTGTCCTACGAGCAGTACTTC.

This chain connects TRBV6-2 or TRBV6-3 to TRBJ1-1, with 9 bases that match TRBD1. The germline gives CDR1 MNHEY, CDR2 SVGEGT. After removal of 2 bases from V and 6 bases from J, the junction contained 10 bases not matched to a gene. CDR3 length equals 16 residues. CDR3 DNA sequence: TGTGCCAGCAGTTACCCGACAGGGGGTGGTTTCTCTGAAGCTTTCTTT. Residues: CASSYPTGGGFSEAFF.

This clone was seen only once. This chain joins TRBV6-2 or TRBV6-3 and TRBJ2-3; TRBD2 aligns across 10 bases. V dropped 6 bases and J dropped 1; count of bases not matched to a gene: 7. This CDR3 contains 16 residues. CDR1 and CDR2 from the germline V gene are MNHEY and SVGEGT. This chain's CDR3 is CASSPTSGGGTDTQYF. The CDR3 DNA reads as TGTGCCAGCAGCCCCACCAGCGGGGGGGGCACAGATACGCAGTATTTT.

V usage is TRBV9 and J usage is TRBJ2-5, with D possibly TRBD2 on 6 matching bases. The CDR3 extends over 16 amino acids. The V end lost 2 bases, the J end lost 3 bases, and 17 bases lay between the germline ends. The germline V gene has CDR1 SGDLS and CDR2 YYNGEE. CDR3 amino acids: CASSVGGVSGKETQYF. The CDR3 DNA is TGTGCCAGCAGCGTCGGCGGGGTGTCCGGGAAAGAGACCCAGTACTTC.

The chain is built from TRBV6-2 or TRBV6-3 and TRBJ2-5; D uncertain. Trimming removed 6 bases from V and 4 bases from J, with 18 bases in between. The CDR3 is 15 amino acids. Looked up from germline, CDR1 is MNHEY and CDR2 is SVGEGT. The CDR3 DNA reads TGTGCCAGCAGCCGCCGTTTGGGGATACGAGAGACCCAGTACTTC. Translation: CASSRRLGIRETQYF.

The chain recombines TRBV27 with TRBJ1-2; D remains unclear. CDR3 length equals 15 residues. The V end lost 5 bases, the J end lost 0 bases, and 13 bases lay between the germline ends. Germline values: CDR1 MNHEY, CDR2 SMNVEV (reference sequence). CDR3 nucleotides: TGTGCCAGCAGTCGCTTTGACGGGACTAACTATGGCTACACCTTC. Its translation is CASSRFDGTNYGYTF.

The DNA of the CDR3 is TGTGCCAGCAGCTCCGCGGCAGGGTTTGGCACTGAAGCTTTCTTT. Its protein is CASSSAAGFGTEAFF. The chain joins TRBV7-3 to TRBJ1-1; perhaps TRBD1 as D (5 bases). This CDR3 region has 15 residues. Per germline, CDR1 SGHTA and CDR2 FQGTGA. V was cut by 4 bases and J by 4 bases, with 16 bases left in between. Full variable domain (missing parts from reference TRBV7-3 and TRBJ1-1): GAGVSQTPSNKVTEKGKYVELRCDPISGHTALYWYRQSLGQGPEFLIYFQGTGAADDSGLPNDRFFAVRPEGSVSTLKIQRTERGDSAVYLCASSSAAGFGTEAFFGQGTRLTVV.

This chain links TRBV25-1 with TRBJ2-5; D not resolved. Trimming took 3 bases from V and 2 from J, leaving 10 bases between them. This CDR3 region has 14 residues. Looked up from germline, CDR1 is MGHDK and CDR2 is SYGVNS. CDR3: CASSDLASQETQYF. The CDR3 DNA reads TGTGCCAGCAGTGATTTGGCCTCTCAAGAGACCCAGTACTTC.

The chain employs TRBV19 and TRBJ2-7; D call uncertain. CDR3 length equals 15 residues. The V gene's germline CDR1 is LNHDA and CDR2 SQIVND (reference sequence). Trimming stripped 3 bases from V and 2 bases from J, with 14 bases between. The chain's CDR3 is CASSIVGGETYEQYF. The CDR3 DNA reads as TGTGCCAGTAGTATTGTGGGCGGAGAGACCTACGAGCAGTACTTC.

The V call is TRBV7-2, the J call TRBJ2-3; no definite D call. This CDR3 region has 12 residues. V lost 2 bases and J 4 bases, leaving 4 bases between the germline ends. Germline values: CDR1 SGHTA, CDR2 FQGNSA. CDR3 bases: TGTGCCAGCAGCTTATTTGCAGATACGCAGTATTTT. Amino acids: CASSLFADTQYF. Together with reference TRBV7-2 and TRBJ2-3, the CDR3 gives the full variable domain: GAGVSQSPSNKVTEKGKDVELRCDPISGHTALYWYRQSLGQGLEFLIYFQGNSAPDKSGLPSDRFSAERTGGSVSTLTIQRTQQEDSAVYLCASSLFADTQYFGPGTRLTVL.

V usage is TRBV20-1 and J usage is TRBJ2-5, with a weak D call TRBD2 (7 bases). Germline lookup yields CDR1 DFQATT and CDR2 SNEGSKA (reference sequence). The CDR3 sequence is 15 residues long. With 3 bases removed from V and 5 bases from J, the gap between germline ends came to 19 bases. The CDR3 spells CSASLGRGAGETQYF. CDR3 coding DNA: TGCAGTGCTAGTCTCGGCCGGGGGGCAGGGGAGACCCAGTACTTC.

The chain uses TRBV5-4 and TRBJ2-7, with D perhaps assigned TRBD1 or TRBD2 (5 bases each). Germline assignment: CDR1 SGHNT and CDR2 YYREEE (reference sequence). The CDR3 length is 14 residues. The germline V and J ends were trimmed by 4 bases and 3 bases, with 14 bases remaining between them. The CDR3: CASSQTGRDYEQYF. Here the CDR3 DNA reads TGTGCCAGCAGCCAAACGGGACGCGACTACGAGCAGTACTTC.

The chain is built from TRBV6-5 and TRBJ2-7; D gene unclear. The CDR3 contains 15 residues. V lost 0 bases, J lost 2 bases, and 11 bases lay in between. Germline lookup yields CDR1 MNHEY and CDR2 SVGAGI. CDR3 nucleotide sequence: TGTGCCAGCAGTTACTCCGAAGGGCCCACCTACGAGCAGTACTTC. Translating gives CASSYSEGPTYEQYF.

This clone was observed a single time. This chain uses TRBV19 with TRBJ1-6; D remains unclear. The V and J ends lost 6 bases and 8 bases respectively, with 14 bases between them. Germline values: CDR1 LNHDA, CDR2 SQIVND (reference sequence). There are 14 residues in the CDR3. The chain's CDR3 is CASRSEGLDSPLHF. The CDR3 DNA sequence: TGTGCCAGTAGAAGTGAGGGCCTAGATTCACCCCTCCACTTT.

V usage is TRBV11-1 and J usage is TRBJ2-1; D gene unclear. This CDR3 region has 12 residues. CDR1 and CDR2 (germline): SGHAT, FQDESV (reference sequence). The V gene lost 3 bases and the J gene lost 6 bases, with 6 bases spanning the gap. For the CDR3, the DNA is TGTGCCAGCAGCTTTTATAGCAATGAGCAGTTCTTC. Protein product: CASSFYSNEQFF.

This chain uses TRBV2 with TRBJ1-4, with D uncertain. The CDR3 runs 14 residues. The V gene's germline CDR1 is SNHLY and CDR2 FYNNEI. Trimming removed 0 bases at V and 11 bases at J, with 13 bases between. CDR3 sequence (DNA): TGTGCCAGCAGTGAAGCCAGTGTTACGGGGAAACTGTTTTTT. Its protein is CASSEASVTGKLFF.